This TCR beta chain was observed in a study of cytomegalovirus exposure and HLA in healthy donors. PCR employed 60 Vbeta and 13 Jbeta primers. Profiling relied on immunoSEQ multiplex PCR, and the TCRdb table lists in-frame clones only, not all of them. The sample has approximately 180,000 clones, about 75% seen once; the top ten hold roughly 6%. The CDR3 totals 14 residues. Sequenced: PBMCs. This receptor was identified in a man aged 40-50 years in good health and CMV-seropositive. The gene calls are TRBV21-1 and TRBJ1-5; the table's D gene call, TRBD1, was not cross checked with the DNA. TRBV21-1 is an annotated pseudogene. CDR3 amino acids: CASSTGGDDQPQHF. CDR3 DNA: TGTGCCAGCAGTACAGGGGGCGACGATCAGCCCCAGCATTTT.